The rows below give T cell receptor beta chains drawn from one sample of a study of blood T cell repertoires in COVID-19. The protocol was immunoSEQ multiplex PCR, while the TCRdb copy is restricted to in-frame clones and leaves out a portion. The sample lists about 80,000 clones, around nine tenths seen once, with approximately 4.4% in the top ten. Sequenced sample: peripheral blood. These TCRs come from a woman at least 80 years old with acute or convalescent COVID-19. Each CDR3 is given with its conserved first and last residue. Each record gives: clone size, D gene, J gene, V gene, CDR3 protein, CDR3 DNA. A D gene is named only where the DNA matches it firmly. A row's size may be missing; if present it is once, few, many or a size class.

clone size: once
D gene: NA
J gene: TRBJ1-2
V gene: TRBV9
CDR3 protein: CASSPRTESNYGYTF
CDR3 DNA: TGTGCCAGCAGCCCTCGGACAGAAAGTAACTATGGCTACACCTTC

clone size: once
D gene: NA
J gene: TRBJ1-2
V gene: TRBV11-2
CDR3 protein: CASSLAYTYGYTF
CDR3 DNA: TGTGCCAGCAGCTTAGCATACACCTATGGCTACACCTTC

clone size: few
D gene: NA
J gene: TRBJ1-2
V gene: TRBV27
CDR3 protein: CASRRSGTGYTF
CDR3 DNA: TGTGCCAGCAGGCGGTCCGGGACAGGCTACACCTTC

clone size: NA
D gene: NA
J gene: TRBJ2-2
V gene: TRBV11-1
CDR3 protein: CASSLYWPQNTGELFF
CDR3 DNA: TGTGCCAGCAGCTTATATTGGCCCCAGAACACCGGGGAGCTGTTTTTT

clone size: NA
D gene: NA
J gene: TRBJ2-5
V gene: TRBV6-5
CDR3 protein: CASGRIGDKETQYF
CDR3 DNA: TGTGCCAGCGGAAGAATAGGGGACAAAGAGACCCAGTACTTC

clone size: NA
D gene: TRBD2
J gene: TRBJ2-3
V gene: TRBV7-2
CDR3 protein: CASSLAGTSGDTQYF
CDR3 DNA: TGTGCCAGCAGCTTAGCGGGGACTAGCGGGGATACGCAGTATTTT

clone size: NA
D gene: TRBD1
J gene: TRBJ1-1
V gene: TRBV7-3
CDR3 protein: CASSPPGQGARTEAFF
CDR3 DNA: TGTGCCAGCAGCCCTCCGGGACAGGGGGCGCGCACTGAAGCTTTCTTT

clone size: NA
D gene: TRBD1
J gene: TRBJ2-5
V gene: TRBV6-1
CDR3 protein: CATGQGPQETQYF
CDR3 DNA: TGTGCCACCGGACAGGGCCCACAAGAGACCCAGTACTTC

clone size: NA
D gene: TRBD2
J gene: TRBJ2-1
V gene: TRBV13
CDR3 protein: CASSLRPLAGVLNEQFF
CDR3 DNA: TGTGCCAGCAGCCTACGTCCACTAGCGGGGGTTCTCAATGAGCAGTTCTTC

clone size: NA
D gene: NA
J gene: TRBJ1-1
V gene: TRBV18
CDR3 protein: CASSPEVTPNSEAFF
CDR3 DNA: TGTGCCAGCTCTCCAGAAGTAACACCCAACAGTGAAGCTTTCTTT

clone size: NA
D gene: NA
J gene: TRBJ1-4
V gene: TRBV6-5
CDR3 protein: CASRASGGGNEKLFF
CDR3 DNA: TGTGCCAGCAGGGCTTCGGGAGGGGGTAATGAAAAACTGTTTTTT

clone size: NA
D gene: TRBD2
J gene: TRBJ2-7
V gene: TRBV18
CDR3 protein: CASSRSGGGYEQYF
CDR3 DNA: TGTGCCAGCTCACGATCGGGAGGGGGCTACGAGCAGTACTTC

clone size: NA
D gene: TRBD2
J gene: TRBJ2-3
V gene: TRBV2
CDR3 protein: CASSETSNTQYF
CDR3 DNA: TGTGCCAGCAGTGAGACTAGCAATACGCAGTATTTT

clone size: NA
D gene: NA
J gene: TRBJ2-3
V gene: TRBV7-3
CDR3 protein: CASSLKGSLPDTQYF
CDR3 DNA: TGTGCCAGCAGCTTAAAGGGGTCCCTCCCGGATACGCAGTATTTT

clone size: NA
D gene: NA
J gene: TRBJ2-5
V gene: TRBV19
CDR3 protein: CASSIDQETQYF
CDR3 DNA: TGTGCCAGTAGTATAGATCAGGAGACCCAGTACTTC

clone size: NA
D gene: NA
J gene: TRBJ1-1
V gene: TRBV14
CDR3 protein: CASSQTGRPEAFF
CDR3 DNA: TGTGCCAGCAGCCAGACGGGGAGACCTGAAGCTTTCTTT

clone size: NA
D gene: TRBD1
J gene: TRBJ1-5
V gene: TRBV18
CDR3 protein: CASSPIGDSGNQPQHF
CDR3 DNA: TGTGCCAGCTCACCCATCGGGGACAGTGGCAATCAGCCCCAGCATTTT

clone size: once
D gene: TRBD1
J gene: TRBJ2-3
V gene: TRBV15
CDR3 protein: CATSGGTGDTDTQYF
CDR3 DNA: TGTGCCACCAGCGGGGGGACAGGGGACACAGATACGCAGTATTTT

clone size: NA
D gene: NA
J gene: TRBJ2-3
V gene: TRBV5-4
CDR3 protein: CASSLTAGTQYF
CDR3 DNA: TGTGCCAGCAGCTTGACAGCGGGTACGCAGTATTTT

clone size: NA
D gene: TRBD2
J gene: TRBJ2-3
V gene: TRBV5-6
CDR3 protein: CASRGLAGDFDTQYF
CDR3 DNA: TGTGCCAGCCGTGGACTAGCGGGAGATTTTGATACGCAGTATTTT

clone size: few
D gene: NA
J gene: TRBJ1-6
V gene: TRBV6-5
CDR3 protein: CASGQDSYNSPLHF
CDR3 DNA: TGTGCCAGCGGCCAGGACAGTTATAATTCACCCCTCCACTTT

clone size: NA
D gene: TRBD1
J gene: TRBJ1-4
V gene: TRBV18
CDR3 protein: CASSPGQGDEKLFF
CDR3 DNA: TGTGCCAGCTCACCCGGACAGGGCGATGAAAAACTGTTTTTT

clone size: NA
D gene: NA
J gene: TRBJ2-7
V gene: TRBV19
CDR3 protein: CASSPNRGTYEQYF
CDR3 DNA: TGTGCCAGTAGCCCAAACCGGGGGACCTACGAGCAGTACTTC

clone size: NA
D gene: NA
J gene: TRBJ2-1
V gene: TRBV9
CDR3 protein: CASSVGPGDEQFF
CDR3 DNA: TGTGCCAGCAGCGTAGGACCGGGGGATGAGCAGTTCTTC

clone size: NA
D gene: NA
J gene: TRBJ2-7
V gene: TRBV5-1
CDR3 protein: CASSLNAGGRFEQYF
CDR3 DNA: TGCGCCAGCAGCTTGAACGCCGGGGGGCGCTTCGAGCAGTACTTC

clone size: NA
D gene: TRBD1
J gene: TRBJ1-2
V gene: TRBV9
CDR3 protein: CASSGGQGIYGYTF
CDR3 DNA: TGTGCCAGCAGCGGGGGACAGGGCATCTATGGCTACACCTTC

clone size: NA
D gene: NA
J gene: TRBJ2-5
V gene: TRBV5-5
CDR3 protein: CASQDSLLRGTQYF
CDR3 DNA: TGTGCCAGCCAGGACAGTCTCCTTCGGGGGACCCAGTACTTC